The source of this T cell receptor (beta chain) is a study of shared clonotypes between healthy human individuals. Whole-study findings and limits: It was expected that sequencing depth would affect clonotype sharing among donors.

This table comes from immunoSEQ multiplex PCR, and its TCRdb copy is limited to in-frame clones, with some not included. The sample has 450,000 to 500,000 clones, 81% seen once. Of note for this clone: Its antigen is unknown.

The CDR3 contains 16 residues. In germline, CDR1 is LNHDA, CDR2 SQIVND (reference sequence). The V segment lost 4 bases and the J segment 6 bases; nucleotides outside the gene matches: 10. Sequencing was done on a sample of PBMCs. The clonotype comes from a middle-aged woman in good health. Some clones in this sample may be carry-over from other donors' samples. V and J are TRBV19 and TRBJ2-1, with 9 bases lining up with TRBD2. CDR3 residues: CASSSPGGRAGNEQFF. CDR3 nucleotides: TGTGCCAGTAGTAGCCCCGGCGGGAGGGCAGGCAATGAGCAGTTCTTC.